Reported below is one T cell receptor (beta chain). What it recognizes is unknown. Treatment: roughly 10-day PBMC culture with coronavirus spike peptide pools or control peptides (ViraFEST assay). Via ViraFEST, peptide pools expanded antigen-specific T cells before TCR sequencing. Cultured CD4+ T-cell DNA underwent Oncomine TCR Beta short-read sequencing. TCRdb recomputed calls from the PCR reads with MiXCR, one row per CDR3 protein. Found here are roughly 4,200 distinct CDR3 sequences, roughly 20% of them singletons; the top ten hold roughly a quarter. This sample is drawn from a study of vaccination and CD4 T cells after COVID-19. About the study: Two of the convalescents were Hispanic, and the group consisted of six males and four females. Stimulation of the cells used overlapping spike peptide pools from SARS-CoV-2 and from the common cold coronaviruses HCoV-NL63, HCoV-OC43 and HCoV-229E.

The germline V and J ends were trimmed by 5 bases and 1 base, with 3 bases remaining between them. The germline V gene has CDR1 SGHTA and CDR2 FQGNSA. This CDR3 has 12 residues. The chain uses TRBV7-2 and TRBJ2-1; D is undetermined. What was sequenced was CD4+ T cells from blood, cultured in vitro. This sequence originates from a human donor who had recovered from COVID-19. The CDR3 reads CASSPSYNEQFF. In nucleotides, the CDR3 is TGTGCCAGCAGCCCGTCCTACAATGAGCAGTTCTTC.